This TCR beta chain came from a study of shared clonotypes between healthy human individuals. A note on this clone: Its cognate antigen is unknown.

All donors qualified as healthy HIV-negative adults and had experienced no recent acute infections or vaccinations. Profiling relied on immunoSEQ multiplex PCR, and the TCRdb table lists in-frame clones only, not all of them. This table has fewer than 1.6 million clones, approximately 98.5% appearing once. Broader study findings: The study generally estimated greater richness for naive than memory subsets.

Germline V gene sequence: CDR1 SGHVS, CDR2 FQNEAQ. The CDR3 spans 14 residues. V lost 1 base and J lost 6, with 13 bases in between. This TCR came from a man aged 30 to 45 in good health. Sequenced sample: naive CD4+ T cells sorted from blood. Documented subset: CD45RA+ positively selected. The V gene is TRBV7-8, the J gene TRBJ2-7; D is uncertain. Here the CDR3 reads CASSLVAGSREQYF. For the CDR3, the DNA is TGTGCCAGCAGCTTAGTCGCAGGATCGCGCGAGCAGTACTTC.